This TCR beta chain was sequenced for a study of T-cell memory formation after mild COVID-19. The J segment lost 5 bases and the V segment lost 3 bases, leaving 10 bases of the junction unmatched. Per germline, CDR1 SGHTA and CDR2 FQGTGA. CDR3 length: 16 residues. TCRdb itself ran the 5' RACE reads through MiXCR, one entry per CDR3 protein. The sample holds roughly 410,000 distinct CDR3 sequences; 20% to 25% are singletons and the top ten take around 9%. A word on this clonotype: Its target is not known.

Study observations and caveats: CD4+ contracting clones were mainly CM and EM; CD8+ ones, EMRA.

Sequencing input: PBMCs or a T cell subset sorted from them (not recorded which). The genes are TRBV7-3 and TRBJ2-3; 8 positions agree with TRBD1. The sequence came from an adult woman who had mild COVID-19 (a few samples of this study predate the infection). Cell type and time point are not known. The CDR3 DNA reads as TGTGCCAGCAGCTTGGTGGGGCAGGGGGCGCGAGATACGCAGTATTTT. Translation: CASSLVGQGARDTQYF.